This TCR beta chain came from a study of T cell repertoires in cytomegalovirus infection. Comment on this clonotype: Its cognate antigen is unknown.

One entry per CDR3 protein, called by TCRdb with MiXCR from the reads. This sample yields around 270,000 distinct CDR3 sequences, of which 9.1% are seen a single time; approximately 15% belongs to the top ten. Notes on the study in general: Ex vivo responses were dominated by HLA-C-restricted CMV-specific TCR beta clonotypes.

The CDR3 is 15 residues long. V lost 3 bases and J lost 0, with 9 bases in between. Germline lookup yields CDR1 LNHDA and CDR2 SQIVND (reference sequence). Source material: PBMCs. The source is a human donor in good health (CMV status not recorded). Some clones in this sample may be carry-over from other donors' samples. The V and J genes are TRBV19 and TRBJ1-5; D is undetermined. DNA of the CDR3: TGTGCCAGTAGTATTATTTTGGTTAGCAATCAGCCCCAGCATTTT. Translating gives CASSIILVSNQPQHF.